Below, 25 T cell receptor beta chains from the same sample are listed, as sequenced in a study of identical twins. One entry per CDR3 protein, called by TCRdb with MiXCR from the 5' RACE reads. This sample has about 200,000 distinct CDR3 sequences; about 15% occur once, and the top ten carry 35% to 45%. This sample also belongs to another study, concerning T cells expressing NK-cell markers.

The sequencing sample was made of CD8+ T cells sorted from blood. These receptors were collected from a woman aged 18-29 years in good health.

The chain combines TRBV11-3 with TRBJ1-1; 8 nucleotides match TRBD1. After removal of 5 bases from V and 6 bases from J, the junction contained 5 bases not matched to a gene. The germline V gene encodes CDR1 SGHNT and CDR2 YENEEA. The CDR3 runs to 13 residues. CDR3 sequence reads: CASSVTGGPEAFF. For the CDR3, the DNA is TGTGCCAGCAGCGTTACAGGGGGGCCTGAAGCTTTCTTT.

The V call is TRBV12-3 or TRBV12-4, the J call TRBJ2-1, with TRBD2 matching 7 bases. Trimming took 6 bases from V and 4 from J; bases not matched to a gene: 15. This CDR3 contains 17 residues. The CDR3 bases are TGTGCCAGCAGCTCCGCCCCGGCTAGCGGCAGATACAATGAGCAGTTCTTC. Translation gives CASSSAPASGRYNEQFF.

The V gene is TRBV6-2 or TRBV6-3, the J gene TRBJ2-1, with 7 nucleotides matching TRBD2. The V gene's germline CDR1 is MNHEY and CDR2 SVGEGT. The CDR3 is 14 amino acids. V lost 7 bases to trimming and J lost 3 bases; unmatched junction nucleotides: 6. The CDR3 reads CASTQRTSYNEQFF. DNA for the CDR3: TGTGCCAGCACCCAAAGGACTAGCTACAATGAGCAGTTCTTC.

V usage is TRBV5-6 and J usage is TRBJ1-1; D is undetermined. The CDR3 length is 12 residues. The germline CDR1 and CDR2 sequences are SGHDT and YYEEEE. Trimming took 2 bases from V and 6 from J, leaving 8 bases between them. CDR3 protein: CASSFSSAEAFF. Here the CDR3 DNA reads TGTGCCAGCAGCTTCTCGTCGGCTGAAGCTTTCTTT.

A note on this clonotype: Given a much more abundant clone one base away, this may be a read error. The chain joins TRBV6-5 to TRBJ2-5; no reliable D call. Trimming took off 6 bases at V and 1 base at J, with 6 bases between the two ends. The CDR3 runs to 12 residues. Looked up from germline, CDR1 is MNHEY and CDR2 is SVGAGI. The CDR3 coding sequence is TGTGCCAGCAGGTGGATCCAAGAGACCCAGTACTTC. It codes for CASRWIQETQYF.

The chain employs TRBV6-5 and TRBJ1-1, with D perhaps TRBD1 (6 bases). This CDR3 comprises 14 residues. Trimming removed 2 bases at V and 0 bases at J, with 7 bases between. In germline, CDR1 is MNHEY, CDR2 SVGAGI. The CDR3 DNA reads TGTGCCAGCAGTTACGGACAGATGAACACTGAAGCTTTCTTT. It yields the protein CASSYGQMNTEAFF.

V gene TRBV4-3 combines with J gene TRBJ1-2; D perhaps matches TRBD1 (6 bases). CDR3 size: 16 residues. V shed 0 bases and J shed 7 bases, with 18 bases lying between them. Germline CDR1 LGHNA, CDR2 YSLEER. The CDR3 sequence is CASSQEGKGVLVGYTF. Here the CDR3 DNA reads TGCGCCAGCAGCCAAGAAGGAAAGGGGGTCTTGGTTGGCTACACCTTC.

The V call is TRBV11-2, the J call TRBJ2-1, with 7 bases aligning to TRBD2. CDR1 and CDR2 from the germline V gene are SGHAT and FQNNGV. There are 14 residues in the CDR3. V lost 5 bases, J lost 6 bases, and 7 bases stayed unmatched. The CDR3 bases are TGTGCCAGCAGCCCGGGACTACCTCCCAATGAGCAGTTCTTC. It translates to CASSPGLPPNEQFF.

The rearrangement links TRBV5-1 to TRBJ1-1, with a possible D match to TRBD1 (6 bases). This CDR3 is 15 amino acids long. The V end lost 0 bases, the J end lost 3 bases, and 12 bases lay between the germline ends. The germline gives CDR1 SGHRS, CDR2 YFSETQ. The CDR3: CASSLAGGQDTEAFF. The CDR3 DNA reads TGCGCCAGCAGCTTGGCCGGGGGCCAGGACACTGAAGCTTTCTTT. Filled out from reference TRBV5-1 and TRBJ1-1, the complete variable domain reads KAGVTQTPRYLIKTRGQQVTLSCSPISGHRSVSWYQQTPGQGLQFLFEYFSETQRNKGNFPGRFSGRQFSNSRSEMNVSTLELGDSALYLCASSLAGGQDTEAFFGQGTRLTVV.

This clonotype was counted only a few times. The chain carries TRBV9 and TRBJ2-7, with D perhaps matching TRBD1 (6 bases). With 2 bases removed from V and 0 bases from J, the gap between germline ends came to 15 bases. CDR1 is SGDLS and CDR2 is YYNGEE in the germline V gene. This CDR3 comprises 16 residues. This CDR3 is CASSVTGTMSSYEQYF. As DNA, the CDR3 is TGTGCCAGCAGCGTTACCGGGACAATGAGCTCCTACGAGCAGTACTTC.

This clonotype was observed many times. The rearrangement links TRBV11-2 to TRBJ1-3; 7 bases map to TRBD1. CDR1 and CDR2 (germline): SGHAT, FQNNGV. Trimming cost V 3 bases and J 8 bases; bases outside gene matches: 10. The CDR3 has 15 residues. The DNA of the CDR3 is TGTGCCAGCAGCTTCATTCTGTCAGGGGGAGACACCATATATTTT. This codes for CASSFILSGGDTIYF. Using reference TRBV11-2 and TRBJ1-3 for the parts outside the CDR3, the full variable domain is EAGVAQSPRYKIIEKRQSVAFWCNPISGHATLYWYQQILGQGPKLLIQFQNNGVVDDSQLPKDRFSAERLKGVDSTLKIQPAKLEDSAVYLCASSFILSGGDTIYFGEGSWLTVV.

This clonotype was recorded many times. The V and J genes are TRBV6-4 and TRBJ2-1; 14 bases match TRBD2. Germline values: CDR1 MRHNA, CDR2 SNTAGT. V lost 0 bases and J lost 9; bases outside the gene matches: 1. CDR3 length: 15 amino acids. CDR3 nucleotide sequence: TGTGCCAGCAGTGACTCGACTAGCGGGAGGGCTGAGCAGTTCTTC. It translates to CASSDSTSGRAEQFF.

This clonotype was seen a few times. This chain connects TRBV6-5 to TRBJ2-1, with unresolved D. Trimming left V 0 bases short and J 0 bases short, with 12 bases between. The CDR3 runs 17 residues. Germline V gives CDR1 MNHEY, CDR2 SVGAGI. The CDR3 bases are TGTGCCAGCAGTTACTCCCGTTCTTCGAGCTCCTACAATGAGCAGTTCTTC. Translated, it gives CASSYSRSSSSYNEQFF.

The genes are TRBV21-1 and TRBJ2-5. TRBV21-1 is noted as a pseudogene. The CDR3 contains 9 residues. The CDR3 protein is CASPETQYF. The CDR3 nucleotides read TGTGCCAGCCCCGAGACCCAGTACTTC.

This chain joins TRBV5-1 and TRBJ2-2; 7 positions match TRBD2. The CDR3 consists of 14 residues. V trimming: 0 bases; J trimming: 4 bases; junction bases outside the gene matches: 0. Germline values: CDR1 SGHRS, CDR2 YFSETQ. The CDR3 nucleotides are TGCGCCAGCAGCTTGGCGGGGGGCACCGGGGAGCTGTTTTTT. Its translation is CASSLAGGTGELFF.

This clonotype was recorded many times. This chain joins TRBV5-6 and TRBJ2-2, with no clear D. This CDR3 comprises 14 residues. Between the trimmed V and J ends, which lost 6 bases and 6 bases, there was a span of 15 bases. Germline-derived CDR1 and CDR2 are SGHDT and YYEEEE. CDR3 DNA: TGTGCCAGCACAGACGGAAACCGTCCCGGGGAGCTGTTTTTT. It is translated as CASTDGNRPGELFF.

The chain carries TRBV30 and TRBJ2-5, with D perhaps matching TRBD2 (5 bases). Germline V lookup: CDR1 GTSNPN, CDR2 SVGIG (reference sequence). V lost 0 bases and J 1 base, leaving 15 bases between the germline ends. This CDR3 is built from 16 residues. CDR3 sequence (DNA): TGTGCCTGGAGTGTACTAGGAAGCTGGACCCAAGAGACCCAGTACTTC. Its translation is CAWSVLGSWTQETQYF. The complete variable domain, with remaining parts taken from reference TRBV30 and TRBJ2-5, reads SQTIHQWPATLVQPVGSPLSLECTVEGTSNPNLYWYRQAAGRGLQLLFYSVGIGQISSEVPQNLSASRPQDRQFILSSKKLLLSDSGFYLCAWSVLGSWTQETQYFGPGTRLLVL.

This clonotype was found a few times. J is TRBJ2-1 and V is TRBV7-9; D tentatively reads TRBD1 or TRBD2 (6 bases each). Trimming pared 6 bases from V and 5 bases from J, leaving 11 bases between. Germline assignment: CDR1 SEHNR and CDR2 FQNEAQ (reference sequence). The CDR3 length is 13 residues. CDR3 bases: TGTGCCAGCAGTGATGGGGGGCACAATGAGCAGTTCTTC. It codes for CASSDGGHNEQFF.

This clonotype was counted only a few times. Here the CDR3 reads CASSLGGRGTDTQYF. In DNA, the CDR3 is TGTGCCAGCAGCTTAGGCGGGAGGGGCACAGATACGCAGTATTTT. The gene calls are TRBV7-9 and TRBJ2-3; 9 positions match TRBD2. This CDR3 comprises 15 residues. Germline CDR1 reads SEHNR; CDR2 reads FQNEAQ (reference sequence). V lost 1 base, J lost 1 base, and 0 bases stayed unmatched.

The chain recombines TRBV12-3 or TRBV12-4 with TRBJ1-1; perhaps TRBD1 as D (6 bases). Trimming shortened V by 3 bases and J by 6 bases, and 11 bases separated the two germline ends. The CDR3 totals 13 residues. CDR3 residues: CASSFGGSSEAFF. The CDR3 region has the DNA TGTGCCAGCAGTTTTGGGGGCTCATCTGAAGCTTTCTTT.

This chain joins TRBV27 and TRBJ2-2, with TRBD2 matching 8 bases. With 3 bases clipped from V and 8 bases from J, the junction kept 5 bases outside the gene matches. The CDR3 contains 14 residues. Germline CDR1 and CDR2: MNHEY and SMNVEV (reference sequence). The CDR3 loop reads CASSFPGGSGELFF. Written as DNA, the CDR3 is TGTGCCAGCAGTTTTCCGGGAGGGTCAGGGGAGCTGTTTTTT.

This CDR3 reads CSARTTLDGTGTPLHF. CDR3 in DNA: TGCAGTGCTAGAACAACCTTGGACGGGACCGGGACACCCCTCCACTTT. The chain combines TRBV20-1 with TRBJ1-6, with a possible D match to TRBD1 (5 bases). Germline values: CDR1 DFQATT, CDR2 SNEGSKA (reference sequence). The CDR3 consists of 16 residues. V was pared by 2 bases and J by 11 bases, with 22 bases between.

This clonotype was seen a handful of times. This chain links TRBV29-1 with TRBJ2-3; 9 nucleotides line up with TRBD2. The germline V gene encodes CDR1 SQVTM and CDR2 ANQGSEA. J was trimmed by 2 bases and V by 6 bases; bases with no gene match: 6. The CDR3 has 14 amino acids. CDR3 region: CSVATSGPTDTQYF. CDR3 nucleotide sequence: TGCAGCGTGGCGACTAGCGGCCCCACAGATACGCAGTATTTT.

This clonotype was observed a few times. The rearrangement links TRBV7-2 to TRBJ1-1; a weak D match, TRBD1 (5 bases). V lost 5 bases and J 4 bases, leaving 8 bases between the germline ends. The CDR3 covers 12 residues. Germline values: CDR1 SGHTA, CDR2 FQGNSA. The DNA for the CDR3 is TGTGCCAGCAGCCCAGGGATCACTGAAGCTTTCTTT. The encoded protein is CASSPGITEAFF.

The J gene is TRBJ2-3, the V gene TRBV14, with D maybe TRBD1 (6 bases). Germline CDR1 SGHDN, CDR2 FVKESK. CDR3 size: 16 residues. V lost 5 bases and J 9 bases, leaving 24 bases between the germline ends. CDR3 sequence: CASSSHRDPIRDTQYF. CDR3 bases: TGTGCCAGCAGCTCCCACAGGGACCCGATTCGCGACACGCAGTATTTT.